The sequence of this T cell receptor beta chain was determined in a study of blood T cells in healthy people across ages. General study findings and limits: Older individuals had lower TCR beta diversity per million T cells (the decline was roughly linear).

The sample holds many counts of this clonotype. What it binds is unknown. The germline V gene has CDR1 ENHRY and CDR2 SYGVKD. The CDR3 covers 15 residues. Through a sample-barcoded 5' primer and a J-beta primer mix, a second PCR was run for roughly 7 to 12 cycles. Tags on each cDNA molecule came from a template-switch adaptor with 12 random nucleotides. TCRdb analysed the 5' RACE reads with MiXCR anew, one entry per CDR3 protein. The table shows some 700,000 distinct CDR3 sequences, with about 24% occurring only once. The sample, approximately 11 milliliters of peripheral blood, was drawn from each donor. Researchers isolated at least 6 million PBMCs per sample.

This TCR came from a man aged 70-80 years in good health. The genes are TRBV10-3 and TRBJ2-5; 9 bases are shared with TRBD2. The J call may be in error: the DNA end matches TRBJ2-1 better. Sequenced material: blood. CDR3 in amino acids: CAISRGSGSSDEQFF. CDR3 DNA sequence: TGTGCCATCTCTCGGGGTAGCGGGAGCTCCGATGAGCAGTTCTTC.